The 25 T cell receptor beta chains below all came from one sample that was sequenced in a study of T cells after yellow fever vaccination. TCRdb ran MiXCR on the 5' RACE reads and lists one entry per CDR3 protein. The sample has hundreds of thousands of distinct CDR3 sequences, around 6.4% seen once. The specimen comprised PBMCs, sampled 5 days after the yellow fever booster vaccination. All receptors derive from a man in his thirties or forties who received the YFV17D yellow fever vaccine.

Ten or more counts support this clonotype. The chain recombines TRBV28 with TRBJ2-5, with a possible D match to TRBD2 (5 bases). V was pared by 6 bases and J by 0 bases, with 14 bases between. The CDR3 spans 15 residues. Germline V lookup: CDR1 MDHEN, CDR2 SYDVKM. CDR3 residues: CASSPPVANQETQYF. Written as DNA, the CDR3 is TGTGCCAGCAGCCCCCCCGTAGCGAACCAAGAGACCCAGTACTTC.

In this sample, this clonotype turned up a few times. The gene calls are TRBV7-9 and TRBJ2-7; D gene unclear. The CDR3 length is 17 residues. V lost 4 bases, J lost 0 bases, and 19 bases lay in between. Germline-derived CDR1 and CDR2 are SEHNR and FQNEAQ (reference sequence). CDR3 region: CASSSKVSQSSSYEQYF. The DNA for the CDR3 is TGTGCCAGCAGCTCTAAGGTCTCGCAGTCAAGCTCCTACGAGCAGTACTTC.

This clonotype was seen at least ten times. The genes are TRBV29-1 and TRBJ2-3, with TRBD2 identical over 7 bases. CDR1 SQVTM and CDR2 ANQGSEA come from the germline V gene. CDR3 length equals 13 residues. With V trimmed by 4 bases and J by 9 bases, 10 bases remained unmatched. The CDR3 spells CSVAGTTGVTQYF. In DNA form, the CDR3 reads TGCAGCGTTGCCGGGACTACCGGGGTCACGCAGTATTTT.

The chain links TRBV20-1 to TRBJ1-5; D might be TRBD1 (5 bases). The length of the CDR3 is 13 residues. CDR1 is DFQATT and CDR2 is SNEGSKA in the germline V gene (reference sequence). The germline V and J ends were trimmed by 3 bases and 11 bases, with 17 bases remaining between them. Here the CDR3 reads CSASWQGTLTQHF. CDR3 DNA: TGCAGTGCTAGTTGGCAGGGAACTTTGACCCAGCATTTT.

This clonotype appeared many times. The V and J genes are TRBV7-9 and TRBJ2-1; D not certain. Germline V gene data show CDR1 as SEHNR and CDR2 as FQNEAQ (reference sequence). Trimming pared 1 base from V and 0 bases from J, leaving 7 bases between. This CDR3 has 15 residues. This CDR3 reads CASSLGPSSYNEQFF. The CDR3 DNA reads TGTGCCAGCAGCTTAGGGCCGAGCTCCTACAATGAGCAGTTCTTC.

This clonotype was recorded at least ten times. V usage is TRBV7-2 and J usage is TRBJ2-1; TRBD1 is a possible D gene (6 bases). The germline V and J ends were trimmed by 1 base and 5 bases, with 12 bases remaining between them. CDR1 is SGHTA, CDR2 FQGNSA, per germline. This CDR3 comprises 15 residues. CDR3 protein: CASSLVGQGNNEQFF. CDR3 nucleotide sequence: TGTGCCAGCAGCTTAGTTGGTCAGGGGAACAATGAGCAGTTCTTC. Using reference TRBV7-2 and TRBJ2-1 for the parts outside the CDR3, the full variable domain is GAGVSQSPSNKVTEKGKDVELRCDPISGHTALYWYRQSLGQGLEFLIYFQGNSAPDKSGLPSDRFSAERTGGSVSTLTIQRTQQEDSAVYLCASSLVGQGNNEQFFGPGTRLTVL.

This clonotype has ten or more counts. The rearrangement uses TRBV7-9 and TRBJ2-7, with D tentatively TRBD2 (6 bases). Trimming took 5 bases from V and 3 from J, leaving 14 bases between them. The CDR3 is made up of 14 amino acids. Germline values: CDR1 SEHNR, CDR2 FQNEAQ (reference sequence). As DNA, the CDR3 is TGTGCCAGCAGCCCGGAGGGGAGTAGCTACGAGCAGTACTTC. The encoded protein is CASSPEGSSYEQYF. The full variable domain, rest sourced from reference TRBV7-9 and TRBJ2-7, is DTGVSQNPRHKITKRGQNVTFRCDPISEHNRLYWYRQTLGQGPEFLTYFQNEAQLEKSRLLSDRFSAERPKGSFSTLEIQRTEQGDSAMYLCASSPEGSSYEQYFGPGTRLTVT.

The chain links TRBV5-1 to TRBJ2-7, with a weak D call TRBD2 (6 bases). In germline, CDR1 is SGHRS, CDR2 YFSETQ. The CDR3 has 17 residues. The germline V and J ends were trimmed by 0 bases and 6 bases, with 22 bases remaining between them. CDR3 nucleotides: TGCGCCAGCAGCTTGGGTCCCGGGGGACGGGAGTATCGCGAGCAGTACTTC. Translation: CASSLGPGGREYREQYF.

This clonotype was found many times. The V call is TRBV5-1, the J call TRBJ2-7; D gene unclear. Germline V gene sequence: CDR1 SGHRS, CDR2 YFSETQ. V was trimmed by 0 bases and J by 3 bases, leaving 16 bases between them. This CDR3 has 16 amino acids. For the CDR3, the DNA is TGCGCCAGCAGCTTGGACATGGGGAAAGATAGCTACGAGCAGTACTTC. Its translation: CASSLDMGKDSYEQYF.

This clonotype came up many times. This chain joins TRBV29-1 and TRBJ2-5; unclear D gene. Germline assignment: CDR1 SQVTM and CDR2 ANQGSEA. The CDR3 covers 12 residues. V was cut by 7 bases and J by 5 bases, with 14 bases left in between. The CDR3 sequence: CSAARQTETQYF. In DNA, the CDR3 is TGCAGCGCTGCCCGACAAACGGAGACCCAGTACTTC.

This clonotype appeared many times. This chain links TRBV20-1 with TRBJ2-5, with D possibly matching TRBD2 (5 bases). Germline-derived CDR1 and CDR2 are DFQATT and SNEGSKA (reference sequence). V lost 2 bases and J lost 9, with 16 bases in between. This CDR3 contains 13 residues. The CDR3 nucleotides read TGCAGTGCTAGACGTGCTGGGAGCCAGTCCCAGTACTTC. This encodes CSARRAGSQSQYF.

The chain combines TRBV20-1 with TRBJ1-1; the D is unclear. The CDR3 consists of 15 residues. Germline-derived CDR1 and CDR2 are DFQATT and SNEGSKA (reference sequence). Trimming removed 6 bases at V and 5 bases at J, with 22 bases between. The DNA of the CDR3 is TGCAGTGCCACAAGCCTCGGTTCACACGTTACTGAAGCTTTCTTT. Its protein product is CSATSLGSHVTEAFF.

The sample holds a few counts of this clonotype. This chain links TRBV29-1 with TRBJ1-2; D possibly corresponds to TRBD1 (6 bases). The CDR3 length is 12 residues. Between the trimmed V and J ends, which lost 7 bases and 8 bases, there was a span of 17 bases. The germline gives CDR1 SQVTM, CDR2 ANQGSEA. CDR3 sequence (DNA): TGCAGCGGGGGAAGGGGGGATTGGGGCTACACCTTC. Protein: CSGGRGDWGYTF.

The chain uses TRBV14 and TRBJ2-4; D not certain. The V end lost 0 bases, the J end lost 8 bases, and 11 bases lay between the germline ends. CDR1 SGHDN and CDR2 FVKESK come from the germline V gene. The CDR3 spans 14 residues. The CDR3 nucleotides read TGTGCCAGCAGCCAAGATCTCGGCAGTTACATTCAGTACTTC. It encodes CASSQDLGSYIQYF.

This clonotype was counted many times. This chain links TRBV27 with TRBJ2-1; tentatively, D is TRBD2 (5 bases). This CDR3 is built from 16 residues. Trimming removed 0 bases from V and 7 bases from J, with 16 bases in between. Germline V gives CDR1 MNHEY, CDR2 SMNVEV (reference sequence). The CDR3 is CASSLSQRVGRNEQFF. CDR3 DNA: TGTGCCAGCAGTTTATCACAGAGGGTCGGACGGAATGAGCAGTTCTTC.

This clonotype was seen at least ten times. The chain uses TRBV10-3 and TRBJ2-5; D perhaps matches TRBD2 (5 bases). Looked up from germline, CDR1 is ENHRY and CDR2 is SYGVKD. Trimming pared 0 bases from V and 3 bases from J, leaving 11 bases between. The length of the CDR3 is 15 residues. The DNA of the CDR3 is TGTGCCATCAGTGAGTCCGCTAGCAGTGAAGAGACCCAGTACTTC. Amino acid sequence: CAISESASSEETQYF.

This clonotype was observed at least ten times. The chain uses TRBV12-3 or TRBV12-4 and TRBJ2-7, with TRBD2 identical over 8 bases. This CDR3 contains 15 residues. V shed 9 bases and J 2 bases; nucleotides not matched to a gene: 12. CDR3 sequence: CASTTSDQFPYEQYF. DNA for the CDR3: TGTGCCAGTACGACTAGCGACCAATTCCCCTACGAGCAGTACTTC.

This clonotype was picked up many times. The chain's CDR3 is CASSLFRDTEAFF. CDR3 DNA: TGTGCCAGCAGCTTATTCCGGGACACTGAAGCTTTCTTT. This chain joins TRBV11-2 and TRBJ1-1; D not resolved. CDR1 and CDR2 from the germline V gene are SGHAT and FQNNGV. Trimming removed 2 bases at V and 3 bases at J, with 7 bases between. This CDR3 has 13 amino acids.

This clonotype was counted only a few times. The chain employs TRBV4-3 and TRBJ2-1; 13 bases align to TRBD2. This CDR3 is 16 amino acids long. CDR1 is LGHNA and CDR2 is YSLEER in the germline V gene. With 1 base clipped from V and 9 bases from J, the junction kept 6 bases outside the gene matches. The CDR3 sequence is CASSQGRTSGRREQFF. CDR3 bases: TGCGCCAGCAGCCAAGGAAGGACTAGCGGGAGACGTGAGCAGTTCTTC.

The genes are TRBV7-2 and TRBJ2-1, with D perhaps given as TRBD1 or TRBD2 (5 bases each). V was shortened by 5 bases and J by 15 bases, with 20 bases between the two germline ends. This CDR3 region has 13 residues. CDR1 is SGHTA and CDR2 is FQGNSA in the germline V gene. The CDR3 DNA follows: TGTGCCAGCAGCCGAGGGGCGGGCCACACCTCGTTCTTC. It yields the protein CASSRGAGHTSFF.

The gene calls are TRBV7-2 and TRBJ2-1; 13 positions match TRBD2. Losses at the gene ends were 2 bases for V and 5 bases for J; bases not matched to a gene: 6. The CDR3 totals 17 residues. Germline V gene lookup returns CDR1 SGHTA and CDR2 FQGNSA. CDR3 loop: CASSLRVGLAGHNEQFF. The CDR3 DNA is TGTGCCAGCAGCTTAAGGGTGGGACTAGCGGGGCACAATGAGCAGTTCTTC.

The table lists this clonotype with many counts. This chain uses TRBV12-5 with TRBJ1-1; D is ambiguous. Germline V gives CDR1 LGHNT, CDR2 FRNRAP. CDR3 size: 12 residues. V dropped 6 bases and J dropped 6 bases, with 11 bases sitting between them. CDR3 in DNA: TGTGCTAGTGGCCCGGGTGGACCTGAAGCTTTCTTT. It yields the protein CASGPGGPEAFF.

This clonotype was seen ten or more times. This rearrangement joins TRBV7-9 to TRBJ2-3; the D is unclear. The V gene lost 3 bases and the J gene lost 5 bases, with 12 bases spanning the gap. This CDR3 region has 14 residues. CDR1 is SEHNR, CDR2 FQNEAQ, per germline (reference sequence). CDR3: CASSLYTDEDTQYF. CDR3 DNA: TGTGCCAGCAGCTTGTACACCGACGAAGATACGCAGTATTTT.

CDR3 sequence (DNA): TGTGCCAGCAGCTATACTTCCGGGACCCTTTTAGGGAATGAGCAGTTCTTC. Protein: CASSYTSGTLLGNEQFF. The chain employs TRBV11-1 and TRBJ2-1, with D possibly being TRBD1 or TRBD2 (5 bases each). Trimming took 4 bases from V and 7 from J, leaving 23 bases between them. The germline V gene has CDR1 SGHAT and CDR2 FQDESV (reference sequence). CDR3 length equals 17 residues.

This clonotype has a handful of counts. The chain uses TRBV28 and TRBJ2-2, with TRBD2 as a possible D gene (7 bases). This CDR3 is 16 amino acids long. V lost 6 bases to trimming and J lost 6 bases, with 20 bases between them. The germline CDR1 and CDR2 sequences are MDHEN and SYDVKM. The CDR3 DNA is TGTGCCAGCAGGGGGGGGGGCCAGGGTCCTTCCGGGGAGCTGTTTTTT. It codes for CASRGGGQGPSGELFF.